This T cell receptor beta chain was sequenced during a study of CD8 T cells in ankylosing spondylitis. Study findings and constraints: There was a TCR beta motif, made of several highly homologous variants, that appeared characteristic of ankylosing spondylitis blood. A number of the motif variants had already been described in reactive arthritis synovial fluid and blood. The clones that were linked to disease were reported to be significantly enriched in matched synovial fluid samples from ankylosing spondylitis patients.

The CDR3 spans 15 residues. Germline V CDR1 and CDR2: MDHEN, SYDVKM. The V end lost 6 bases, the J end lost 8 bases, and 20 bases lay between the germline ends. This clonotype was picked up a small number of times. What it binds is not known. TCR beta libraries were made by quantitative 5'-RACE with molecular barcodes. TCRdb passed the 5' RACE reads through MiXCR, listing each CDR3 protein once. The top ten clones hold about 17% of a sample with almost 400,000 distinct CDR3 sequences, around 22% of them seen once. This chain joins TRBV28 and TRBJ2-1, with D possibly matching TRBD1 (6 bases). The sequencing sample was made of blood, either unsorted or a sorted T cell fraction (not recorded which). This receptor was obtained from a male donor with ankylosing spondylitis. This CDR3 is CASRSWGQANDEQFF. The DNA of the CDR3 is TGTGCCAGCAGGTCCTGGGGGCAGGCAAATGATGAGCAGTTCTTC. The full variable domain, its missing parts supplied by reference TRBV28 and TRBJ2-1, is DVKVTQSSRYLVKRTGEKVFLECVQDMDHENMFWYRQDPGLGLRLIYFSYDVKMKEKGDIPEGYSVSREKKERFSLILESASTNQTSMYLCASRSWGQANDEQFFGPGTRLTVL.